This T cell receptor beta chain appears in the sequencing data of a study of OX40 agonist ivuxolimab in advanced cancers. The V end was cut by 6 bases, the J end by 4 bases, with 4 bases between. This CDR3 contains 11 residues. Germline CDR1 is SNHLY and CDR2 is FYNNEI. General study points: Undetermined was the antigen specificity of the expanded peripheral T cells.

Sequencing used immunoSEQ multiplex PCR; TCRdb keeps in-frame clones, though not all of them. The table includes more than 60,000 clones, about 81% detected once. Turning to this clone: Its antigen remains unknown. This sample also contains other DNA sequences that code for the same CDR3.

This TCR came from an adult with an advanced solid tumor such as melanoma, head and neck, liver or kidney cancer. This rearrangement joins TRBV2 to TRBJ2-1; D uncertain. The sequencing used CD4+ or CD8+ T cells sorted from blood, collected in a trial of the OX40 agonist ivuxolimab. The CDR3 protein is CASSEYNEQFF. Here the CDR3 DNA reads TGTGCCAGCAGCGAGTACAATGAGCAGTTCTTC.